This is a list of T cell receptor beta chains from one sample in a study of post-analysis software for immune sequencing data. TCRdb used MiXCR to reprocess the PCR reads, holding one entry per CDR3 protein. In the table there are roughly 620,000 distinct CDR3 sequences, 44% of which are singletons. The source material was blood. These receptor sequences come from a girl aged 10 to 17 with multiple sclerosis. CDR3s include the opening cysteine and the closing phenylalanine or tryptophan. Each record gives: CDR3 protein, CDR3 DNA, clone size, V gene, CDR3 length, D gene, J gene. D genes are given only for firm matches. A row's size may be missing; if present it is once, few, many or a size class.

CSAREDRVQETQYF,TGCAGTGCTAGAGAGGACAGGGTTCAAGAGACCCAGTACTTC,few,TRBV20-1,14,TRBD1,TRBJ2-5
CASSLSRRGLALADTQYF,TGTGCCAGCAGTTTAAGTCGAAGGGGACTAGCGTTAGCAGATACGCAGTATTTT,-,TRBV12-3/TRBV12-4,18,TRBD2,TRBJ2-3
CASSYQGGTAETQYF,TGTGCCAGCAGTTACCAGGGTGGGACAGCGGAGACCCAGTACTTC,-,TRBV12-3/TRBV12-4,15,TRBD1,TRBJ2-5
CASSLDSVNYGYTF,TGCGCCAGCAGCTTGGACAGCGTTAACTATGGCTACACCTTC,-,TRBV5-1,14,-,TRBJ1-2
CASSKSGRTAMNTEAFF,TGTGCCAGCAGCAAATCTGGGAGGACAGCGATGAACACTGAAGCTTTCTTT,few,TRBV7-8,17,-,TRBJ1-1
CSVGADRNSPLHF,TGCAGCGTGGGAGCGGATAGGAATTCACCCCTCCACTTT,-,TRBV29-1,13,-,TRBJ1-6
CASSIGAQTTGELFF,TGTGCCAGTAGTATAGGAGCACAGACCACCGGGGAGCTGTTTTTT,few,TRBV19,15,-,TRBJ2-2
CSATSAETQYF,TGCAGCGCTACTTCTGCAGAGACCCAGTACTTC,-,TRBV29-1,11,-,TRBJ2-5
CASSKDGGGQPQHF,TGTGCCAGCAGTAAAGATGGGGGAGGTCAGCCCCAGCATTTT,-,TRBV6-6,14,-,TRBJ1-5
CAITPGDQPQHF,TGTGCCATCACCCCCGGGGATCAGCCCCAGCATTTT,-,TRBV10-3,12,-,TRBJ1-5
CASSYSKAEPTEQYF,TGTGCCAGCAGTTACTCGAAGGCAGAACCCACGGAGCAGTACTTC,-,TRBV6-5,15,-,TRBJ2-7
CASSLTTHQQFF,TGCGCCAGCAGCTTGACTACACATCAGCAGTTCTTC,few,TRBV5-1,12,-,TRBJ2-1
CASSLRLAGAPPYEQYF,TGTGCCAGCAGTTTAAGACTAGCGGGAGCTCCCCCCTACGAGCAGTACTTC,-,TRBV12-3/TRBV12-4,17,TRBD2,TRBJ2-7
CASSQELGRTEAFF,TGTGCCAGCAGCCAAGAGTTAGGGAGGACTGAAGCTTTCTTT,-,TRBV3-1,14,-,TRBJ1-1
CASSEPGRLAGGLDNEQFF,TGTGCCAGCAGTGAACCGGGGAGACTAGCGGGGGGCCTCGACAATGAGCAGTTCTTC,once,TRBV2,19,TRBD2,TRBJ2-1
CSAKGLAGVEQYF,TGCAGCGCAAAGGGACTAGCGGGAGTCGAGCAGTACTTC,-,TRBV29-1,13,TRBD2,TRBJ2-7
CASSLYLDRGRETQYF,TGCGCCAGCAGCTTATACCTGGACAGGGGGCGAGAGACCCAGTACTTC,-,TRBV5-1,16,TRBD1,TRBJ2-5
CASSLQQGNTGELFF,TGTGCCAGCAGCCTCCAACAGGGAAACACCGGGGAGCTGTTTTTT,-,TRBV7-9,15,-,TRBJ2-2
CASSAWGLADYNEQFF,TGCGCCAGCAGTGCCTGGGGACTTGCGGATTACAATGAGCAGTTCTTC,few,TRBV5-1,16,-,TRBJ2-1
CASSEETEKLFF,TGTGCCAGCAGTGAAGAAACTGAAAAACTGTTTTTT,-,TRBV12-3/TRBV12-4,12,-,TRBJ1-4
CAISESEGIVDEQYF,TGTGCCATCAGTGAGTCGGAGGGAATCGTCGACGAGCAGTACTTC,-,TRBV10-3,15,-,TRBJ2-7
CASSLVGDGYTF,TGTGCCAGCAGTTTAGTGGGAGATGGCTACACCTTC,many,TRBV12-3/TRBV12-4,12,-,TRBJ1-2
CASSFPGGSPEQFF,TGTGCCAGCAGTTTCCCGGGGGGTAGCCCGGAGCAGTTCTTC,-,TRBV12-3/TRBV12-4,14,TRBD2,TRBJ2-1
CASSLGGLETQYF,TGTGCCAGCAGCTTGGGGGGGTTGGAGACCCAGTACTTC,many,TRBV5-1,13,TRBD2,TRBJ2-5
CASSLVGTSGNNEQFF,TGCGCCAGCAGCTTGGTTGGGACTAGCGGAAACAATGAGCAGTTCTTC,few,TRBV5-1,16,TRBD2,TRBJ2-1
CASSVVFSGGTDTQYF,TGTGCCAGCAGCGTAGTCTTCAGCGGGGGCACAGATACGCAGTATTTT,-,TRBV9,16,TRBD2,TRBJ2-3
CASNLDKRHGYTF,TGCGCCAGCAACTTGGATAAGCGCCATGGCTACACCTTC,few,TRBV5-1,13,-,TRBJ1-2
CASSRERTGSIPSGANVLTF,TGTGCCAGCAGCCGAGAAAGGACGGGTTCCATCCCCTCTGGGGCCAACGTCCTGACTTTC,few,TRBV4-2,20,-,TRBJ2-6
CASSLATSKDGYTF,TGCGCCAGCAGCTTGGCGACTTCGAAGGATGGCTACACCTTC,-,TRBV5-1,14,-,TRBJ1-2
CASSQDIGGAIEQFF,TGTGCCAGCAGCCAAGATATCGGGGGGGCTATTGAGCAGTTCTTC,-,TRBV4-2,15,TRBD2,TRBJ2-1
CASSAHHRQFF,TGTGCCAGCAGCGCACATCACCGGCAGTTCTTC,few,TRBV7-9,11,-,TRBJ2-1